The present T cell receptor beta chain was sequenced within a study of blood T cell repertoires in COVID-19. Germline CDR1 is SEHNR and CDR2 is FQNEAQ (reference sequence). This CDR3 has 15 residues. V dropped 1 base and J dropped 10; count of bases not matched to a gene: 7. This table comes from immunoSEQ multiplex PCR, and its TCRdb copy is limited to in-frame clones, with some not included. The sample records roughly 150,000 clones, 76% being singletons. This TCR came from a man aged 60 to 69 with acute or convalescent COVID-19. The chain is built from TRBV7-9 and TRBJ2-1; 10 nucleotides align to TRBD2. Sequences were obtained from peripheral blood. CDR3 sequence (DNA): TGTGCCAGCAGCTTAGAAGCGGGAGGGCCTTTCGAGCAGTTCTTC. This sequence encodes CASSLEAGGPFEQFF. Looking up the rest from reference TRBV7-9 and TRBJ2-1 gives the full variable domain: DTGVSQNPRHKITKRGQNVTFRCDPISEHNRLYWYRQTLGQGPEFLTYFQNEAQLEKSRLLSDRFSAERPKGSFSTLEIQRTEQGDSAMYLCASSLEAGGPFEQFFGPGTRLTVL.